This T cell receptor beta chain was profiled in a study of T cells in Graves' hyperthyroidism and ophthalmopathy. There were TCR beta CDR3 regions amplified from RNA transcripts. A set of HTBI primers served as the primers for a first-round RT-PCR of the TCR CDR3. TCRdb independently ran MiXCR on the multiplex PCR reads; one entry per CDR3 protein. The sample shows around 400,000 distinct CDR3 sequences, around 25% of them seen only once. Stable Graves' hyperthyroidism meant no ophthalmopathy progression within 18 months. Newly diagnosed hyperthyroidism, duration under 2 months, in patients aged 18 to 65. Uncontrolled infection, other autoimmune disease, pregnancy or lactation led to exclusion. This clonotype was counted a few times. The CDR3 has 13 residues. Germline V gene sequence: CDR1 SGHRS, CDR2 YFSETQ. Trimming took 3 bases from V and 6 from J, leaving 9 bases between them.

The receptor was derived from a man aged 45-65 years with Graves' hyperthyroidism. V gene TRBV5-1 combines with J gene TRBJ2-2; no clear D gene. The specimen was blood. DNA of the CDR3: TGCGCCAGCAGCTCAATACCGTCCGGGGAGCTGTTTTTT. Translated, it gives CASSSIPSGELFF.